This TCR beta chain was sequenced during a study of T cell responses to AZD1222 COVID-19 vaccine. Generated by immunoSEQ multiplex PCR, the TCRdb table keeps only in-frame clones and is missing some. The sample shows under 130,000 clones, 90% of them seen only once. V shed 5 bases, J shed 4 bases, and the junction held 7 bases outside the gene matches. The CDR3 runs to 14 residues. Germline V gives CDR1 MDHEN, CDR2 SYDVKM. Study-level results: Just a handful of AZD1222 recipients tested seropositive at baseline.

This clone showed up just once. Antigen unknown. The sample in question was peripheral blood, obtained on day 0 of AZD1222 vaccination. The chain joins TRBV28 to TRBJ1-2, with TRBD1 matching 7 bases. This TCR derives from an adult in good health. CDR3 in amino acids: CASSPGQEAYGYTF. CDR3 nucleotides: TGTGCCAGCAGTCCCGGACAGGAGGCCTATGGCTACACCTTC.